The rows below give T cell receptor beta chains drawn from one sample of a study of blood T cell repertoires in COVID-19. This table comes from immunoSEQ multiplex PCR, and its TCRdb copy is limited to in-frame clones, with some not included. The sample consists of around 300,000 clones, roughly nine tenths of them appearing once. The sequencing input was PBMCs or T cells enriched from blood (not recorded which). These receptors all come from a woman in her thirties or forties who had recovered from COVID-19. Both conserved end residues are trimmed from each CDR3. The D gene is left open where the match is weak. Not all rows give a size; the values are once, few, many and, for expanded clones, a class.

NA TRBV5-1 TRBD1 ASSLSGTANTGELF
NA TRBV9 TRBD1 ASSASLPGGYSGANVLT
NA TRBV18 NA ASSHRQGAQY
NA TRBV7-9 TRBD1 ASRRQGARTGELF
NA TRBV19 NA ASSNRYGYT
NA TRBV5-5 TRBD2 ASSWGLARYEQY
once TRBV5-6 NA ASSLWHLDYEQY
NA TRBV30 NA AWSVYYTGELF
NA TRBV7-3 NA ASSYSPVRRLAFLKTQY
NA TRBV5-1 TRBD2 ASARKGGDEQY
NA TRBV27 NA ASREGAAETQY
NA TRBV3-1/TRBV3-2 NA ASSRTGGETEAF
NA TRBV21-1 NA ASREGYNGYT
NA TRBV7-2 TRBD1 ASSSGQGRGSNYGYT
NA TRBV9 NA ASSSQIGVWAAYGYT
few TRBV10-2 NA ASSEIEVLADFNEQF
NA TRBV2 TRBD2 ASSEVGGSDTQY
NA TRBV2 TRBD1 ASSDYRDRATRNGNTIY
NA TRBV4-3 TRBD1 ASTSGGTVNSPLH
NA TRBV30 NA AWSVGSFYGYT
NA TRBV6-5 NA ASSSTTRDGYT
once TRBV30 TRBD1 AWSVKQGSNQPQH
few TRBV4-2 NA ASSQPAGTGELF
NA TRBV5-1 TRBD1 ASSRVSGQVPTDTQY
NA TRBV5-1 TRBD1 ASSAPDRGLYGYT
NA TRBV2 TRBD1 ASSGTGGSYEQY
NA TRBV5-1 TRBD1 ASSRGRGEQY
few TRBV10-3 NA AISKQGLEKLF
NA TRBV27 NA ASSLSWGGQVNEQF
many TRBV3-1/TRBV3-2 TRBD1 ASSQGTGGDYGYT
NA TRBV29-1 NA SVEDIYRTVGYT
NA TRBV6-5 NA ASSKGDHNQPQH
NA TRBV5-1 NA ASSLPAGADTEAF
NA TRBV28 NA ASTVGQVSDTQY
NA TRBV24-1 TRBD2 ATSDSSGSYNEQF
NA TRBV7-9 TRBD1 ASSSRDSSTNEKLF
NA TRBV18 NA ASSPIQTDTQY
NA TRBV24-1 TRBD1 ATSDSRQGSYNEQF
NA TRBV30 NA AWSKAANTEAF
NA TRBV9 TRBD2 ASSASGGYHEQY
NA TRBV14 NA ASSQSRGTETQY
once TRBV19 TRBD1 ASSIGGAGGLGGGNTEAF
NA TRBV5-5 TRBD2 ASSLAVGLAGNSETQY
NA TRBV18 NA ASSPRGGATEAF